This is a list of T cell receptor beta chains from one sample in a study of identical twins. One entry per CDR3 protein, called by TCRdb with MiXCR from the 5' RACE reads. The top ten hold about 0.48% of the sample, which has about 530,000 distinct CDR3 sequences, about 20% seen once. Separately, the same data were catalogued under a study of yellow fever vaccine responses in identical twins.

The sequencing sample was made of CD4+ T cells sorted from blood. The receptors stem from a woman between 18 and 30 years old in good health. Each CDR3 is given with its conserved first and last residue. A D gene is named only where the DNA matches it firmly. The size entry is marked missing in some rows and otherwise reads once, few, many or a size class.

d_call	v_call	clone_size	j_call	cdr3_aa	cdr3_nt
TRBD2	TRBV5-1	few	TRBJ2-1	CASSLRGLADYNEQFF	TGCGCCAGCAGCTTGCGGGGACTAGCGGACTACAATGAGCAGTTCTTC
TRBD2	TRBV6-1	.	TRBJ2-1	CASRTVAGGSYNEQFF	TGTGCCAGCAGGACCGTAGCGGGAGGCTCCTACAATGAGCAGTTCTTC
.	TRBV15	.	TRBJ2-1	CATSRRPDSYNEQFF	TGTGCCACCAGCCGGCGACCCGACTCCTACAATGAGCAGTTCTTC
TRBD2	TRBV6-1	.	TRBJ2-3	CASSGTSGGALWAQYF	TGTGCCAGCAGTGGGACTAGCGGGGGGGCACTCTGGGCGCAGTATTTT
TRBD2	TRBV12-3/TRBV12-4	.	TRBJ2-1	CASSSRTSGRSEQFF	TGTGCCAGCAGTTCCAGGACTAGCGGGAGAAGTGAGCAGTTCTTC
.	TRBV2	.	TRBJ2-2	CASRLGTGGTGELFF	TGTGCCAGCAGGCTCGGGACCGGGGGCACCGGGGAGCTGTTTTTT
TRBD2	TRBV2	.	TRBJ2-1	CASRGNRLAVSYNEQFF	TGTGCCAGCAGGGGGAACCGACTAGCGGTATCCTACAATGAGCAGTTCTTC
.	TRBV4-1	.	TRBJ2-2	CASSQGWQQATGELFF	TGCGCCAGCAGCCAAGGGTGGCAGCAGGCTACCGGGGAGCTGTTTTTT
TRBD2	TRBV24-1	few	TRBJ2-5	CATSDHGLAGVIQETQYF	TGTGCCACCAGTGATCATGGACTAGCGGGAGTGATACAAGAGACCCAGTACTTC
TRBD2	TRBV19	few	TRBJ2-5	CASSPRGRGRETQYF	TGTGCCAGTAGTCCCCGCGGGAGAGGTCGAGAGACCCAGTACTTC
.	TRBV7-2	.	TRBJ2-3	CASSPSLGETQYF	TGTGCCAGCAGCCCGTCACTAGGAGAGACGCAGTATTTT
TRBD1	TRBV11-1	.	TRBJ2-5	CASSLERGPETQYF	TGTGCCAGCAGCTTAGAGAGGGGGCCGGAGACCCAGTACTTC
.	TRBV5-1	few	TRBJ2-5	CASSLGVVTYVETQYF	TGCGCCAGCAGCTTGGGAGTTGTAACCTATGTGGAGACCCAGTACTTC
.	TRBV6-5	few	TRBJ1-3	CASSYTTDSGNTIYF	TGTGCCAGCAGTTACACGACAGATTCTGGAAACACCATATATTTT